This entry lists 9 T cell receptor beta chains sequenced from one sample in a study of cytomegalovirus exposure and HLA in healthy donors. Libraries were prepared by immunoSEQ multiplex PCR; TCRdb keeps only in-frame clonotypes and omits some of them. The table records fewer than 300,000 clones, approximately 87% of them present only once. What was sequenced was PBMCs. Receptors were obtained from a woman between 18 and 30 years old in good health and CMV-seronegative.

The chain links TRBV19 to TRBJ2-2; possible D gene TRBD1, 5 bases. The germline gives CDR1 LNHDA, CDR2 SQIVND (reference sequence). The CDR3 extends over 16 amino acids. V gave up 3 bases and J gave up 2 bases, with 13 bases separating them. In nucleotides, the CDR3 is TGTGCCAGTAGTATCCTTCTCAGGGCTAACACCGGGGAGCTGTTTTTT. Translation gives CASSILLRANTGELFF.

CDR3 protein: CASSEARVGSYSNQPQHF. The CDR3 nucleotides are TGTGCCAGCAGTGAGGCGCGGGTGGGGAGCTATAGCAATCAGCCCCAGCATTTT. J is TRBJ1-5 and V is TRBV6-1; D is undetermined. Per germline, CDR1 MNHNS and CDR2 SASEGT. CDR3 length: 18 amino acids. V dropped 3 bases and J dropped 0 bases, with 18 bases sitting between them.

V and J are TRBV6-6 and TRBJ2-7; 8 bases are shared with TRBD2. Trimming removed 7 bases from V and 3 bases from J; junction bases left unmatched: 8. The CDR3 contains 14 residues. The germline gives CDR1 MNHNY, CDR2 SVGAGI (reference sequence). CDR3 DNA sequence: TGTGCCAGCAACCTGGGACTAGTGAACTACGAGCAGTACTTC. This encodes CASNLGLVNYEQYF.

The chain is built from TRBV14 and TRBJ2-7; no clear D. CDR1 and CDR2 from the germline V gene are SGHDN and FVKESK. The CDR3 is made up of 15 amino acids. V was shortened by 0 bases and J by 4 bases, with 13 bases between the two germline ends. CDR3 nucleotide sequence: TGTGCCAGCAGCCAAGACCCCCCCGGTAGATACGAGCAGTACTTC. This codes for CASSQDPPGRYEQYF.

The CDR3 DNA reads TGTGCCTGGAGCAACGGGGTAATCAATCAGCCCCAGCATTTT. Encoded protein: CAWSNGVINQPQHF. The rearrangement uses TRBV30 and TRBJ1-5; no reliable D call. Between the trimmed V and J ends, which lost 3 bases and 3 bases, there was a span of 12 bases. Germline CDR1 reads GTSNPN; CDR2 reads SVGIG (reference sequence). This CDR3 comprises 14 residues.

V gene TRBV28 combines with J gene TRBJ2-7; a possible D gene is TRBD2 (6 bases). V was shortened by 6 bases and J by 3 bases, with 15 bases between the two germline ends. CDR1 is MDHEN and CDR2 is SYDVKM in the germline V gene. This CDR3 is built from 14 residues. As DNA, the CDR3 is TGTGCCAGCAGCAAAGGACTATCCGGCTACGAGCAGTACTTC. It encodes CASSKGLSGYEQYF.

This sequence joins TRBV7-2 and TRBJ1-5, with D tentatively TRBD1 (6 bases). There are 12 residues in the CDR3. Germline V gene lookup returns CDR1 SGHTA and CDR2 FQGNSA. CDR3 sequence (DNA): TGTGCAAGCGGGGACAAAAATCAGCCCCAGCATTTT. Its translation: CASGDKNQPQHF.

This clone appeared once. The chain links TRBV27 to TRBJ1-4; 8 positions match TRBD1. The CDR3 spans 16 residues. Unmatched junction bases numbered 5, after V lost 5 bases and J lost 0 bases. CDR1 and CDR2 (germline): MNHEY, SMNVEV (reference sequence). CDR3 region: CASSVGQGSTNEKLFF. In DNA form, the CDR3 reads TGTGCCAGCAGTGTAGGACAGGGATCAACTAATGAAAAACTGTTTTTT.

This chain joins TRBV10-2 and TRBJ1-2; D possibly corresponds to TRBD1 (5 bases). V was pared by 2 bases and J by 4 bases, with 11 bases between. CDR3 length equals 14 residues. Germline loops: CDR1 WSHSY, CDR2 SAAADI. CDR3 sequence: CASSEGGASYGYTF. In DNA form, the CDR3 reads TGCGCCAGCAGTGAGGGAGGGGCGAGCTATGGCTACACCTTC.